This TCR beta chain emerged from a study of T cell clonality in common variable immunodeficiency. Trimming removed 6 bases from V and 3 bases from J, with 13 bases in between. There are 14 residues in the CDR3. Germline values: CDR1 SGHTA, CDR2 FQGNSA. This clone was counted a few times. No antigen is known for it. The CDR3 goes on 3 residues after the read ends, and that part is filled in from the germline J gene. Other DNA sequences in this specimen translate into the identical CDR3. Most patients and controls had Caucasian heritage. TCRdb keeps only in-frame clones here, not all; method: immunoSEQ multiplex PCR. The sample yields 51,000 or so clones, without any singletons. Overall study findings and caveats: The cause of increased CVID clonality remains unclear without subpopulation sequencing.

The sequenced sample was peripheral blood mononuclear cells. V and J are TRBV7-2 and TRBJ2-3; D remains ambiguous. The receptor was isolated from a person aged 18 to 75 in good health. The CDR3 sequence: CASSKGLSTDTQYF. The covered CDR3 bases are TGTGCCAGCAGTAAAGGGTTATCTACAGATACG.